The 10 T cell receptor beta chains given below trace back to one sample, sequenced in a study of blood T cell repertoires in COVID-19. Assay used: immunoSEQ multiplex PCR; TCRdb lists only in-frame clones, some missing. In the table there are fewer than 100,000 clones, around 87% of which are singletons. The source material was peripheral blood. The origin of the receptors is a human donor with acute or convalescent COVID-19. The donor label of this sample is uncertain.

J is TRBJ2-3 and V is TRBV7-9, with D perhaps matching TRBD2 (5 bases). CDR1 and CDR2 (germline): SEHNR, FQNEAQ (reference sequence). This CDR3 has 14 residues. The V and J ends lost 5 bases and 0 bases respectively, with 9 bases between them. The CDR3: CASSERTSTDTQYF. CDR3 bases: TGTGCCAGCAGCGAACGGACTAGCACAGATACGCAGTATTTT.

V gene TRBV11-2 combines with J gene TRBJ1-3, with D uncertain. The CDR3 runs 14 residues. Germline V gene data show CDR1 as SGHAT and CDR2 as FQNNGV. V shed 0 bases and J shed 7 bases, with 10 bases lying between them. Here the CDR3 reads CASSLDHGGNTIYF. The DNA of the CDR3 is TGTGCCAGCAGCTTAGATCACGGAGGGAACACCATATATTTT.

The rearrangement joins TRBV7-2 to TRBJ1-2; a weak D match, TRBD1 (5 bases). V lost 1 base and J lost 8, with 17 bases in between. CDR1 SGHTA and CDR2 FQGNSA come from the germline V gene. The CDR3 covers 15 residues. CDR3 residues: CASSLDTGPTKGYTF. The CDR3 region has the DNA TGTGCCAGCAGCTTAGACACAGGCCCCACGAAAGGCTACACCTTC.

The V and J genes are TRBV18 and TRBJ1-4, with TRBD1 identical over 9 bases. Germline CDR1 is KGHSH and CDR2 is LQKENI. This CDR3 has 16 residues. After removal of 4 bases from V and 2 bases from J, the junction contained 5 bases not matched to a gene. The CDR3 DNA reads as TGTGCCAGCTCACAAGAAACAGGGGGCACTAATGAAAAACTGTTTTTT. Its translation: CASSQETGGTNEKLFF.

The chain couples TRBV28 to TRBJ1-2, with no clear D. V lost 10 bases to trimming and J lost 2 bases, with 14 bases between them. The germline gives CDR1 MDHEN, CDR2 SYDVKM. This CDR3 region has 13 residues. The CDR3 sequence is CATSERLNYGYTF. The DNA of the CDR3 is TGTGCCACCTCTGAGAGGCTAAACTATGGCTACACCTTC.

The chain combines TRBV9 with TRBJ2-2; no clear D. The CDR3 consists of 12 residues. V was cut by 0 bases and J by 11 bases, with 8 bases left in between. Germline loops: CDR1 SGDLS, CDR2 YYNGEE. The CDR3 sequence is CASSVVRGELFF. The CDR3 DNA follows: TGTGCCAGCAGCGTAGTCCGAGGAGAGCTGTTTTTT.

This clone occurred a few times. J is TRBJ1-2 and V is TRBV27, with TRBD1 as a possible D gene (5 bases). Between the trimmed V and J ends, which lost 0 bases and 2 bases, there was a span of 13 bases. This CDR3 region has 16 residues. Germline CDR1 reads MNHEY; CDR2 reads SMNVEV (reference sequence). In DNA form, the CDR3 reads TGTGCCAGCAGTTTATCCGGGCAGGGTGGGAACTATGGCTACACCTTC. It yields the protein CASSLSGQGGNYGYTF.

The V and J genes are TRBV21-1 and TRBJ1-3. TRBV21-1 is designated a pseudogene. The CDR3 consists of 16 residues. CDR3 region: CASSMAGSISGNTIYF. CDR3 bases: TGTGCCAGCAGCATGGCGGGGTCGATCTCTGGAAACACCATATATTTT.

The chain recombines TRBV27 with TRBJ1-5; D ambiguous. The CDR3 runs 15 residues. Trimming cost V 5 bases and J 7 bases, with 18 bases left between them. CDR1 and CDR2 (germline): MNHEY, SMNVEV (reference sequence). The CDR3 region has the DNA TGTGCCAGCAGTCACGATCGGGTGACCCAACAGCCCCAGCATTTT. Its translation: CASSHDRVTQQPQHF.

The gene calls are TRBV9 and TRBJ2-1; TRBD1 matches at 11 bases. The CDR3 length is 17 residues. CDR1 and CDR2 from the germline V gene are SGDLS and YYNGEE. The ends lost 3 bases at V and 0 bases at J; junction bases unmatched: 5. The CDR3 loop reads CASSAQGTGGSYNEQFF. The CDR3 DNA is TGTGCCAGCAGCGCGCAGGGGACAGGGGGCTCCTACAATGAGCAGTTCTTC.